This T cell receptor beta chain came from a study of CD8 T cells in Susac syndrome. Sequencing targeted TCR beta in T cells from blood (CD8+ and CD4+). While serving as controls, healthy donors were matched for age and sex. After extraction with the RNeasy kit, roughly 0.45 to 1 ug of the RNA was reverse transcribed using random hexamers. The TCR beta CDR3 was amplified by immunoSEQ multiplex PCR across 54 Vbeta, 13 Jbeta. A single record per CDR3 protein comes from TCRdb applying MiXCR to the immunoSEQ multiplex PCR reads. The sample records 160,000 or so distinct CDR3 sequences, around 90% being singletons. With V trimmed by 3 bases and J by 7 bases, 0 bases remained unmatched. Germline assignment: CDR1 KGHSH and CDR2 LQKENI. This CDR3 contains 13 residues.

The origin of this receptor is a human donor in good health. The J gene is TRBJ2-1, the V gene TRBV18; 10 bases are a match to TRBD1. The sample was CD4+ T cells from PBMCs. The CDR3 region has the DNA TGTGCCAGCTCACCGGACAGGGGGAATGAGCAGTTCTTC. It is translated as CASSPDRGNEQFF.